These 3 T cell receptor beta chains were sequenced from one sample in a study of T-cell memory formation after mild COVID-19 (dated by TCRdb to the early 2020s). The method was 5' RACE. Sequenced on an Illumina NovaSeq 6000. TCRdb trimmed public reads at Q25 via fastp, called clones via MiXCR and kept in-frame beta chains. Each entry is one CDR3 protein sequence, shown with its most common DNA and genes. The sample profile shows tens of thousands of distinct CDR3 sequences; approximately 16% of them were found once. The ten largest clones represent about 33% of the sample. Sequenced sample: PBMCs or a T cell subset sorted from them (not recorded which). The receptors shown here come from an adult woman who had mild COVID-19 (a few samples of this study predate the infection). The sample titles of this study are shuffled in the database, so cell type and time point are left out; the donor was told from shared clones.

The chain has TRBV20-1 and TRBJ1-2; 7 bases match TRBD1. V lost 5 bases and J lost 6; bases outside the gene matches: 9. The V gene's germline CDR1 is DFQATT and CDR2 SNEGSKA (reference sequence). This CDR3 region has 13 residues. The CDR3 protein is CSASEGAVDGYTF. DNA of the CDR3: TGCAGTGCTTCCGAGGGGGCAGTTGATGGCTACACCTTC.

This clonotype has only one observation. This chain joins TRBV30 and TRBJ2-6; TRBD1 matches at 11 bases. The CDR3 sequence is 14 residues long. Germline CDR1 is GTSNPN and CDR2 is SVGIG (reference sequence). The trim removed 7 bases at V and 4 bases at J, leaving 3 bases unmatched. The CDR3 region is CALGQGVGANVLTF. The CDR3, as DNA: TGTGCCTTGGGACAGGGGGTCGGGGCCAACGTCCTGACTTTC.

This chain connects TRBV11-1 to TRBJ1-1; 8 nucleotides line up with TRBD1. The CDR3 spans 15 residues. In germline, CDR1 is SGHAT, CDR2 FQDESV (reference sequence). Trimming removed 5 bases from V and 0 bases from J; junction bases left unmatched: 5. The CDR3 region has the DNA TGTGCCAGCAGCCCCCAGGGGGCTATGAACACTGAAGCTTTCTTT. Translation: CASSPQGAMNTEAFF.